This passage covers 29 T cell receptor beta chains from one sample sequenced in a study of blood T cell repertoires in COVID-19. This table comes from immunoSEQ multiplex PCR, and its TCRdb copy is limited to in-frame clones, with some not included. The table includes 350,000 to 450,000 clones, around 87% detected once. Sequencing was carried out using peripheral blood. All receptors derive from a woman in her fifties or sixties with COVID-19, enrolled during active disease.

The chain carries TRBV28 and TRBJ1-6; weak D call: TRBD1 (6 bases). V was pared by 6 bases and J by 6 bases, with 18 bases between. This CDR3 contains 16 residues. Germline lookup yields CDR1 MDHEN and CDR2 SYDVKM. The CDR3 DNA follows: TGTGCCAGCAGACCGAGAGGGGGGGCGTTTAATTCACCCCTCCACTTT. Translation gives CASRPRGGAFNSPLHF.

The rearrangement joins TRBV19 to TRBJ1-2; D is uncertain. The V end was cut by 5 bases, the J end by 4 bases, with 11 bases between. The CDR3 has 13 amino acids. Germline V lookup: CDR1 LNHDA, CDR2 SQIVND (reference sequence). The CDR3 here is CASSRADLYGYTF. The DNA for the CDR3 is TGTGCCAGTAGTCGAGCGGACCTCTATGGCTACACCTTC.

The chain combines TRBV9 with TRBJ2-5, with D perhaps TRBD2 (5 bases). CDR1 is SGDLS and CDR2 is YYNGEE in the germline V gene. The germline V and J ends were trimmed by 3 bases and 2 bases, with 14 bases remaining between them. This CDR3 has 15 amino acids. The CDR3 region has the DNA TGTGCCAGCAGCGCGCAGGTGGGAGAACAAGAGACCCAGTACTTC. It specifies CASSAQVGEQETQYF.

The V gene is TRBV29-1, the J gene TRBJ1-5, with D perhaps matching TRBD1 (5 bases). V was cut by 5 bases and J by 4 bases, with 9 bases left in between. The CDR3 is 12 residues long. Germline V gene lookup returns CDR1 SQVTM and CDR2 ANQGSEA. The CDR3 DNA is TGCAGCGTTTTCCAGGGAAATCAGCCCCAGCATTTT. Protein product: CSVFQGNQPQHF.

This chain uses TRBV5-1 with TRBJ2-5; 12 bases map to TRBD1. Germline CDR1 is SGHRS and CDR2 is YFSETQ. V was clipped by 0 bases and J by 3 bases; unmatched bases: 3. The CDR3 consists of 16 residues. The CDR3 loop reads CASSLGGTGGEETQYF. Written as DNA, the CDR3 is TGCGCCAGCAGCTTGGGAGGGACAGGGGGCGAAGAGACCCAGTACTTC. The full variable domain, completed using reference TRBV5-1 and TRBJ2-5, is KAGVTQTPRYLIKTRGQQVTLSCSPISGHRSVSWYQQTPGQGLQFLFEYFSETQRNKGNFPGRFSGRQFSNSRSEMNVSTLELGDSALYLCASSLGGTGGEETQYFGPGTRLLVL.

Turning to this clone: The sample has other DNA sequences that encode this CDR3 too. The chain employs TRBV18 and TRBJ1-1, with D uncertain. Trimming took 3 bases from V and 3 from J, leaving 2 bases between them. The CDR3 length is 11 residues. Germline values: CDR1 KGHSH, CDR2 LQKENI. CDR3 coding DNA: TGTGCCAGCTCACCCGACACTGAAGCTTTCTTT. It specifies CASSPDTEAFF.

The rearrangement uses TRBV19 and TRBJ1-5, with 7 bases identical to TRBD1. Germline assignment: CDR1 LNHDA and CDR2 SQIVND (reference sequence). The CDR3 contains 16 residues. V was clipped by 10 bases and J by 1 base; unmatched bases: 13. For the CDR3, the DNA is TGTGCCACCTCCTCCACAGGGGTTGGAAGCAATCAGCCCCAGCATTTT. Translated: CATSSTGVGSNQPQHF.

In regard to this clone: One end of the junction does not line up with germline, which may come from a read error. The rearrangement joins TRBV3-1 (or the pseudogene TRBV3-2) to TRBJ2-1, with TRBD2 identical over 9 bases. CDR1 LGHDT and CDR2 YNNKEL come from the germline V gene (reference sequence). The CDR3 has 13 amino acids. The DNA for the CDR3 is TGTGCCAGCAGCCAAGACCCCCTAGCGGGGAAGGTCTTC. Residues: CASSQDPLAGKVF.

The V gene is TRBV19, the J gene TRBJ1-4; 9 bases are a match to TRBD1. Unmatched junction bases numbered 9, after V lost 5 bases and J lost 8 bases. From germline, CDR1 is LNHDA and CDR2 SQIVND (reference sequence). The CDR3 totals 15 residues. Here the CDR3 DNA reads TGTGCCAGTAGTGACGTGGGACAGGGAGGAGAAAAACTGTTTTTT. Protein product: CASSDVGQGGEKLFF.

This rearrangement joins TRBV16 to TRBJ1-3; a weak D match, TRBD1 (6 bases). The CDR3 extends over 14 amino acids. Germline values: CDR1 KGHSY, CDR2 FQNENV. Trimming removed 4 bases from V and 3 bases from J, with 10 bases in between. Here the CDR3 reads CASSLTGLGNTIYF. CDR3 bases: TGTGCCAGCAGCCTCACAGGGCTTGGAAACACCATATATTTT. Variable domain in full (rest from reference TRBV16 and TRBJ1-3): GEEVAQTPKHLVRGEGQKAKLYCAPIKGHSYVFWYQQVLKNEFKFLISFQNENVFDETGMPKERFSAKCLPNSPCSLEIQATKLEDSAVYFCASSLTGLGNTIYFGEGSWLTVV.

The V and J genes are TRBV6-6 and TRBJ1-1; D perhaps matches TRBD1 (6 bases). The CDR3 runs 16 residues. Trimming shortened V by 0 bases and J by 7 bases, and 18 bases separated the two germline ends. Germline loops: CDR1 MNHNY, CDR2 SVGAGI (reference sequence). CDR3 DNA sequence: TGTGCCAGCAGTTACTCGAACCTCCCCGGACAGCTTGAAGCTTTCTTT. Protein: CASSYSNLPGQLEAFF.

This clone was seen more than once but under ten times. The rearrangement joins TRBV19 to TRBJ1-1; TRBD1 aligns across 8 bases. Losses at the gene ends were 10 bases for V and 4 bases for J; bases not matched to a gene: 14. CDR1 is LNHDA and CDR2 is SQIVND in the germline V gene (reference sequence). This CDR3 spans 15 amino acids. The chain's CDR3 is CATRPGQARSTEAFF. Written as DNA, the CDR3 is TGTGCCACCCGTCCGGGACAGGCACGGTCCACTGAAGCTTTCTTT. The variable domain in full, with the rest retrieved from reference TRBV19 and TRBJ1-1, is DGGITQSPKYLFRKEGQNVTLSCEQNLNHDAMYWYRQDPGQGLRLIYYSQIVNDFQKGDIAEGYSVSREKKESFPLTVTSAQKNPTAFYLCATRPGQARSTEAFFGQGTRLTVV.

The chain combines TRBV28 with TRBJ1-1; no firm D call. The CDR3 extends over 15 amino acids. Deletions cut 5 bases from V and 0 bases from J, with 13 bases between. Germline CDR1 MDHEN, CDR2 SYDVKM. The CDR3 here is CASSPRGGVNTEAFF. Written as DNA, the CDR3 is TGTGCCAGCAGTCCCCGGGGAGGCGTGAACACTGAAGCTTTCTTT.

The genes are TRBV11-1 and TRBJ1-6; 7 bases map to TRBD1. CDR3 length: 14 residues. The germline gives CDR1 SGHAT, CDR2 FQDESV (reference sequence). Trimming at V came to 5 bases and at J to 9 bases, leaving 7 bases not matched to a gene. CDR3 sequence: CASSDRVFGSPLHF. CDR3 bases: TGTGCCAGCAGCGACAGGGTTTTCGGTTCACCCCTCCACTTT.

J is TRBJ1-1 and V is TRBV5-1, with TRBD1 identical over 8 bases. CDR3 size: 14 residues. Losses at the gene ends were 0 bases for V and 4 bases for J; bases not matched to a gene: 2. Germline assignment: CDR1 SGHRS and CDR2 YFSETQ. CDR3 sequence reads: CASSLATGGTEAFF. DNA of the CDR3: TGCGCCAGCAGCTTGGCCACAGGGGGCACTGAAGCTTTCTTT.

The chain joins TRBV19 to TRBJ1-4; 9 positions match TRBD1. The CDR3 covers 16 residues. The germline CDR1 and CDR2 sequences are LNHDA and SQIVND (reference sequence). Germline trimming cut 5 bases from V and 7 bases from J; bases unmatched to any gene: 11. DNA for the CDR3: TGTGCCAGTAGTCCTCGGAGGGACAGGGTTGGTGAAAAACTGTTTTTT. Translated, it gives CASSPRRDRVGEKLFF. The full variable domain, with the rest looked up from reference TRBV19 and TRBJ1-4, is DGGITQSPKYLFRKEGQNVTLSCEQNLNHDAMYWYRQDPGQGLRLIYYSQIVNDFQKGDIAEGYSVSREKKESFPLTVTSAQKNPTAFYLCASSPRRDRVGEKLFFGSGTQLSVL.

The J gene is TRBJ2-2, the V gene TRBV5-1; 9 bases line up with TRBD1. Germline V lookup: CDR1 SGHRS, CDR2 YFSETQ. V was clipped by 2 bases and J by 4 bases; unmatched bases: 6. This CDR3 has 16 residues. The CDR3 is CASSFLGQGSTGELFF. Written as DNA, the CDR3 is TGCGCCAGCAGCTTCCTAGGACAGGGGTCCACCGGGGAGCTGTTTTTT. Supplemented by reference TRBV5-1 and TRBJ2-2, the full variable domain reads KAGVTQTPRYLIKTRGQQVTLSCSPISGHRSVSWYQQTPGQGLQFLFEYFSETQRNKGNFPGRFSGRQFSNSRSEMNVSTLELGDSALYLCASSFLGQGSTGELFFGEGSRLTVL.

This chain joins TRBV28 and TRBJ2-2; the match to TRBD1 covers 7 bases. Germline lookup yields CDR1 MDHEN and CDR2 SYDVKM. V shed 4 bases, J shed 2 bases, and the junction held 4 bases outside the gene matches. The CDR3 length is 15 residues. The CDR3 here is CASSSGQINTGELFF. The CDR3 bases are TGTGCCAGCAGTTCGGGACAGATTAACACCGGGGAGCTGTTTTTT.

V usage is TRBV19 and J usage is TRBJ1-5, with 7 nucleotides matching TRBD1. Germline lookup yields CDR1 LNHDA and CDR2 SQIVND (reference sequence). V trimming: 8 bases; J trimming: 6 bases; junction bases outside the gene matches: 7. This CDR3 is built from 13 residues. The CDR3 spells CASDDRAGQPQHF. CDR3 DNA sequence: TGTGCCAGTGATGACAGGGCCGGTCAGCCCCAGCATTTT.

This rearrangement joins TRBV11-3 to TRBJ1-2, with D uncertain. The CDR3 is 16 residues long. V was cut by 5 bases and J by 4 bases, with 20 bases left in between. CDR1 is SGHNT and CDR2 is YENEEA in the germline V gene. The CDR3 region is CASSLGGQDSIYGYTF. The CDR3 nucleotides are TGTGCCAGCAGCCTCGGAGGGCAGGATAGCATCTATGGCTACACCTTC. The full variable domain, its missing parts supplied by reference TRBV11-3 and TRBJ1-2, is EAGVVQSPRYKIIEKKQPVAFWCNPISGHNTLYWYLQNLGQGPELLIRYENEEAVDDSQLPKDRFSAERLKGVDSTLKIQPAELGDSAVYLCASSLGGQDSIYGYTFGSGTRLTVV.

This clone appeared a few times. J is TRBJ2-3 and V is TRBV4-1; weak D call: TRBD2 (6 bases). The CDR3 is made up of 17 amino acids. Trimming stripped 1 base from V and 1 base from J, with 15 bases between. CDR1 is MGHRA, CDR2 YSYEKL, per germline. As DNA, the CDR3 is TGCGCCAGCAGCCAAGGACGAGCCGGGAGTCGCACAGATACGCAGTATTTT. As protein: CASSQGRAGSRTDTQYF.

V is TRBV18 and J is TRBJ1-1, with D maybe TRBD1 (6 bases). Germline V lookup: CDR1 KGHSH, CDR2 LQKENI. V was cut by 5 bases and J by 4 bases, with 14 bases left in between. The CDR3 is made up of 14 amino acids. CDR3 nucleotide sequence: TGTGCCAGCTCAGCCGGAAGAGGGGGCACTGAAGCTTTCTTT. This gives the protein CASSAGRGGTEAFF.

The chain carries TRBV5-6 and TRBJ2-5; 8 bases map to TRBD2. The CDR3 length is 14 residues. V lost 4 bases to trimming and J lost 5 bases; unmatched junction nucleotides: 7. CDR1 SGHDT and CDR2 YYEEEE come from the germline V gene. CDR3: CASSVQRGRETQYF. CDR3 in DNA: TGTGCCAGCAGCGTTCAGCGGGGGCGGGAGACCCAGTACTTC.

The chain links TRBV6-5 to TRBJ1-3; D gene unclear. Germline V CDR1 and CDR2: MNHEY, SVGAGI. CDR3 length equals 14 residues. V lost 6 bases and J 4 bases, leaving 13 bases between the germline ends. CDR3 sequence (DNA): TGTGCCAGCAGACCCAGAACATTGGGAAACACCATATATTTT. This translates into CASRPRTLGNTIYF.

The rearrangement links TRBV28 to TRBJ2-3; D is uncertain. CDR1 MDHEN and CDR2 SYDVKM come from the germline V gene. Trimming took off 6 bases at V and 2 bases at J, with 15 bases between the two ends. This CDR3 comprises 15 residues. The CDR3 DNA sequence: TGTGCCAGCAGCTCCCCCCAGGCCTACACAGATACGCAGTATTTT. Translation gives CASSSPQAYTDTQYF.

This chain connects TRBV7-6 to TRBJ2-2; 7 positions agree with TRBD1. J gave up 4 bases and V 1 base, and 6 bases lay outside the gene matches. The CDR3 consists of 16 residues. CDR1 is SGHVS, CDR2 FNYEAQ, per germline. DNA for the CDR3: TGTGCCAGCAGCTTAGACAGGGGAGAAGGCACCGGGGAGCTGTTTTTT. Amino acids: CASSLDRGEGTGELFF.

This chain links TRBV3-1 (or the pseudogene TRBV3-2) with TRBJ1-2; D is ambiguous. Trimming cost V 2 bases and J 10 bases, with 17 bases left between them. This CDR3 has 14 residues. Looked up from germline, CDR1 is LGHDT and CDR2 is YNNKEL (reference sequence). In DNA, the CDR3 is TGTGCCAGCAGCCAAACCCCCAGCGGGGTGGACTACACCTTC. Its protein product is CASSQTPSGVDYTF.

The chain employs TRBV2 and TRBJ2-2; TRBD2 might be the D (5 bases). The CDR3 length is 13 residues. V lost 1 base, J lost 6 bases, and 6 bases lay in between. The germline V gene encodes CDR1 SNHLY and CDR2 FYNNEI. The CDR3 protein is CASSEGGPGELFF. The CDR3 region has the DNA TGTGCCAGCAGTGAAGGAGGGCCCGGGGAGCTGTTTTTT.

This chain uses TRBV4-1 with TRBJ1-3; 9 positions agree with TRBD1. This CDR3 region has 16 residues. V gave up 2 bases and J gave up 2 bases; unmatched junction bases: 4. CDR1 MGHRA and CDR2 YSYEKL come from the germline V gene. This CDR3 reads CASSQRDRAAGNTIYF. The CDR3 coding sequence is TGCGCCAGCAGCCAAAGGGACAGGGCGGCTGGAAACACCATATATTTT.